Reported below is one T cell receptor (beta chain). These data are taken from a study of control samples from healthy donors and cancer patients. The CDR3 has 14 residues. V dropped 3 bases and J dropped 4 bases, with 12 bases sitting between them. Germline-derived CDR1 and CDR2 are LNHDA and SQIVND (reference sequence). Only in-frame clones appear in the TCRdb table, and some are missing; sequencing was by immunoSEQ multiplex PCR. The sample contains some 100,000 clones, 70% to 90% of which appear only once. This receptor was taken from a woman aged 45-59 years in good health. Sequenced material: blood. The chain has TRBV19 and TRBJ1-2; D not certain. CDR3 amino acids: CASSIPGLVYGYTF. CDR3 sequence (DNA): TGTGCCAGTAGTATTCCCGGACTGGTCTATGGCTACACCTTC.